This is a list of T cell receptor beta chains from one sample in a study of blood T cell repertoires in COVID-19. TCRdb keeps only in-frame clones here, not all; method: immunoSEQ multiplex PCR. The repertoire has roughly 250,000 clones, 88% of them found once; the top ten carry roughly 0.8%. Sequencing used peripheral blood. The receptor set was obtained from a woman aged 25 to 39 with acute or convalescent COVID-19. The CDR3 runs from the conserved cysteine through the conserved F or W. A D gene is named only where the DNA matches it firmly. The listing skips clone size in some rows; elsewhere it reads once, few, many or a size class.

TRBJ2-2,TRBD2,TRBV24-1,.,CATRRSSGSSGTGELFF,TGTGCCACCAGACGAAGTAGCGGGAGCAGTGGGACCGGGGAGCTGTTTTTT
TRBJ2-3,TRBD1,TRBV9,.,CASSARQGPNTDTQYF,TGTGCCAGCAGCGCCCGACAGGGCCCGAACACAGATACGCAGTATTTT
TRBJ2-5,TRBD2,TRBV5-4,.,CASSLGGGQETQYF,TGTGCCAGCAGCTTGGGCGGGGGCCAAGAGACCCAGTACTTC
TRBJ2-3,TRBD2,TRBV3-1/TRBV3-2,.,CASSLSGREEDTQYF,TGTGCCAGCAGTCTCAGCGGGAGGGAGGAAGATACGCAGTATTTT
TRBJ2-5,.,TRBV29-1,.,CSVVQGHLQETQYF,TGCAGCGTTGTACAGGGACACCTCCAAGAGACCCAGTACTTC
TRBJ2-3,.,TRBV5-1,.,CASSLVGVRDTQYF,TGCGCCAGCAGCTTGGTAGGAGTTCGGGATACGCAGTATTTT
TRBJ2-7,.,TRBV25-1,.,CASRRDGAYEQYF,TGTGCCAGCAGGAGAGACGGAGCCTACGAGCAGTACTTC
TRBJ1-2,.,TRBV9,.,CASSDLTGGYTF,TGTGCCAGCAGTGACCTTACGGGTGGCTACACCTTC
TRBJ2-6,.,TRBV14,.,CASSQRTVANVLTF,TGTGCCAGCAGCCAACGGACAGTAGCCAACGTCCTGACTTTC
TRBJ2-1,.,TRBV7-9,.,CASGRGEEWNEQFF,TGTGCCAGCGGCCGAGGGGAGGAATGGAATGAGCAGTTCTTC
TRBJ2-2,TRBD2,TRBV7-8,.,CASSLAGSGRATGELFF,TGTGCCAGCAGCTTAGCCGGCAGCGGGAGGGCCACCGGGGAGCTGTTTTTT
TRBJ1-5,.,TRBV30,.,CAWSPDRRQPQHF,TGTGCCTGGAGTCCGGACCGGAGGCAGCCCCAGCATTTT
TRBJ1-2,.,TRBV5-1,.,CASSWPGRYGYTF,TGCGCCAGCAGCTGGCCGGGTCGATATGGCTACACCTTC
TRBJ1-6,.,TRBV30,.,CAWRTSDSPLHF,TGTGCCTGGAGGACTAGTGATTCACCCCTCCACTTT
TRBJ2-5,TRBD1,TRBV6-6,.,CASSYSTGGGETQYF,TGTGCCAGCAGTTACTCGACAGGGGGCGGCGAGACCCAGTACTTC
TRBJ1-1,TRBD1,TRBV4-3,.,CASSQDEGTGYPEAFF,TGCGCCAGCAGCCAAGATGAGGGGACAGGGTATCCTGAAGCTTTCTTT
TRBJ1-5,TRBD1,TRBV9,.,CASSAGTGNQPQHF,TGTGCCAGCAGCGCTGGGACAGGGAATCAGCCCCAGCATTTT
TRBJ2-7,TRBD1,TRBV5-5,.,CASSLVPGQGLYEQYF,TGTGCCAGCAGCTTGGTCCCGGGACAGGGCCTTTACGAGCAGTACTTC
TRBJ2-7,.,TRBV11-2,.,CASSPAGRAYEQYF,TGTGCCAGCAGCCCCGCGGGGCGGGCCTACGAGCAGTACTTC
TRBJ2-3,TRBD2,TRBV11-3,.,CASSSAGTSGTDTQYF,TGTGCCAGCAGCTCGGCCGGGACTAGCGGCACAGATACGCAGTATTTT
TRBJ2-7,.,TRBV20-1,.,CSAIKYEQYF,TGCAGTGCTATCAAATACGAGCAGTACTTC
TRBJ2-3,TRBD2,TRBV7-2,.,CASSLVGTSGRARADTQYF,TGTGCCAGCAGCTTAGTAGGGACTAGCGGGAGGGCCCGTGCAGATACGCAGTATTTT
TRBJ1-6,.,TRBV27,.,CASSLATDNSPLHF,TGTGCCAGCAGTCTAGCCACAGATAATTCACCCCTCCACTTT
TRBJ2-5,.,TRBV4-1,.,CASSQVGAVQETQYF,TGCGCCAGCAGCCAAGTAGGGGCAGTCCAAGAGACCCAGTACTTC
TRBJ2-7,TRBD1,TRBV4-3,few,CASSQDPGGYEQYF,TGCGCCAGCAGCCAAGATCCAGGGGGCTACGAGCAGTACTTC
TRBJ2-4,TRBD1,TRBV30,once,CAWNRGENIQYF,TGTGCCTGGAACAGGGGAGAAAACATTCAGTACTTC
TRBJ1-5,.,TRBV6-6,.,CASSYGGGHQPQHF,TGTGCCAGCAGTTACGGGGGGGGCCATCAGCCCCAGCATTTT
TRBJ2-5,.,TRBV28,few,CASSLLDKVQETQYF,TGTGCCAGCAGTTTACTTGACAAGGTGCAAGAGACCCAGTACTTC
TRBJ1-4,.,TRBV2,once,CASSSSQGATNEKLFF,TGTGCCAGCAGCTCCTCACAGGGTGCAACTAATGAAAAACTGTTTTTT
TRBJ1-6,TRBD1,TRBV12-3/TRBV12-4,.,CASRDRVPSPLHF,TGTGCCAGCAGGGACAGGGTACCTTCACCCCTCCACTTT
TRBJ2-3,TRBD2,TRBV5-1,.,CASSLETSGRAGDTQYF,TGCGCCAGCAGCTTGGAGACTAGCGGGAGGGCCGGGGATACGCAGTATTTT
TRBJ2-7,.,TRBV10-3,.,CAISETSTKLNEQYF,TGTGCCATCAGTGAGACTTCAACTAAGTTAAACGAGCAGTACTTC